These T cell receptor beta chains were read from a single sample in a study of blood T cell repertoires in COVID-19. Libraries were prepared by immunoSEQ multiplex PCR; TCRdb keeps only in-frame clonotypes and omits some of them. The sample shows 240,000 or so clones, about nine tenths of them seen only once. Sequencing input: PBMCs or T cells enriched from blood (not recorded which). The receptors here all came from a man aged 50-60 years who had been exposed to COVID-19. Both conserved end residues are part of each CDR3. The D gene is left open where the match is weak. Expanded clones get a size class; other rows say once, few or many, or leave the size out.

TGTGCCAGCAGTTTCCGAGCCAGGGGGAACACTGAAGCTTTCTTT,CASSFRARGNTEAFF,NA,TRBV28,once,15,TRBJ1-1
TGTGCCAGCAGCTTAGGGATGACTAGCGGGGGCACAGATACGCAGTATTTT,CASSLGMTSGGTDTQYF,TRBD2,TRBV7-6,NA,17,TRBJ2-3
TGTGCCAGCAGCGTAAGGGCCTCCAGGGGCAATGAGCAGTTCTTC,CASSVRASRGNEQFF,NA,TRBV9,once,15,TRBJ2-1
TGTGCCAGCAGCTTAAGGGGTGGGATAGCGGTACCTCCCACCGGGGAGCTGTTTTTT,CASSLRGGIAVPPTGELFF,NA,TRBV7-3,NA,19,TRBJ2-2
TGTGCCATCAGTGACGGGACAGGGGTAAATGAGCAGTTCTTC,CAISDGTGVNEQFF,TRBD1,TRBV10-3,NA,14,TRBJ2-1
TGTGCCAGCAGTTACGGGGACTCGGGCGCCGGGGAGCTGTTTTTT,CASSYGDSGAGELFF,NA,TRBV6-5,NA,15,TRBJ2-2
TGTGCCAGCAGTTTAGACTGGGGGGGCACAGATACGCAGTATTTT,CASSLDWGGTDTQYF,NA,TRBV27,few,15,TRBJ2-3
TGTGCCAGCAGCTCGGGACAGGGGGCGGGTAATTCACCCCTCCACTTT,CASSSGQGAGNSPLHF,TRBD1,TRBV11-3,NA,16,TRBJ1-6
TGTGCCAGCAGCTCGAACAGGGGATTCCCCGGGGAGCTGTTTTTT,CASSSNRGFPGELFF,TRBD1,TRBV7-2,NA,15,TRBJ2-2
TGTGCCAGCAGCGTAGGTGTTAATAGCAATCAGCCCCAGCATTTT,CASSVGVNSNQPQHF,NA,TRBV9,NA,15,TRBJ1-5
TGCGCCAGCAGCTTGGGTCAGGGTTCCCCTGAAGCTTTCTTT,CASSLGQGSPEAFF,NA,TRBV5-1,NA,14,TRBJ1-1
TGTGCCAGCAGCCGAGGGCAGTTGGAGACCCAGTACTTC,CASSRGQLETQYF,NA,TRBV7-3,NA,13,TRBJ2-5
TGTGCCAGCAGTTACCCGGGGGGATATGGCTACACCTTC,CASSYPGGYGYTF,NA,TRBV6-6,NA,13,TRBJ1-2
TGTGCCAGCAGTGACCCCGGGACAGATGCCTACGAGCAGTACTTC,CASSDPGTDAYEQYF,TRBD1,TRBV6-1,NA,15,TRBJ2-7
TGTGCCAGCAGCGGATGGACATCGAACACTGAAGCTTTCTTT,CASSGWTSNTEAFF,NA,TRBV3-1/TRBV3-2,NA,14,TRBJ1-1
TGTGCCAGCAGTTTGCCGCACAGGGCTGGAAACACCATATATTTT,CASSLPHRAGNTIYF,NA,TRBV28,NA,15,TRBJ1-3
TGTGCCAGCAGTAAACAGGGGTCTGAAGCTTTCTTT,CASSKQGSEAFF,TRBD1,TRBV2,NA,12,TRBJ1-1
TGTGCCAGCAGTTTAAGGAGTCTGCGCTTCAGGGGACCTTCTGGCTATGGCTACACCTTC,CASSLRSLRFRGPSGYGYTF,NA,TRBV27,NA,20,TRBJ1-2
TGTGCCAGCAGCTCGAGCGGGGGGTATACGCAGTATTTT,CASSSSGGYTQYF,TRBD2,TRBV11-3,NA,13,TRBJ2-3
TGTGCCAGCAGTCAGACAGGCGTCGAAGCTTTCTTT,CASSQTGVEAFF,NA,TRBV28,NA,12,TRBJ1-1
TGTGCCAGCTCACCAACAGCACCCCCCTGGGATACGCAGTATTTT,CASSPTAPPWDTQYF,NA,TRBV18,NA,15,TRBJ2-3
TGTGCCAGTAGTATAGATCAGGAAACCGGGGAGCTGTTTTTT,CASSIDQETGELFF,NA,TRBV19,NA,14,TRBJ2-2
TGTGCCAGCAGCCCCCTCCCCTACGAGCAGTACTTC,CASSPLPYEQYF,NA,TRBV7-9,NA,12,TRBJ2-7
TGTGCCAGCAGACAGGGATTCAATGGCTACACCTTC,CASRQGFNGYTF,NA,TRBV27,once,12,TRBJ1-2
TGCGCCAGCAGCCCCCCAGGACAGGGACGACATTCACCCCTCCACTTT,CASSPPGQGRHSPLHF,TRBD1,TRBV4-1,few,16,TRBJ1-6
TGTGCCAGCAGTTCCAGTCGTAGCATTGAGCAGTTCTTC,CASSSSRSIEQFF,NA,TRBV27,NA,13,TRBJ2-1
TGTGCCAGCAGTGCAGGGGTGAGTAGCAATCAGCCCCAGCATTTT,CASSAGVSSNQPQHF,NA,TRBV2,NA,15,TRBJ1-5
TGTGCCACCAGTGACAGACAGGGGAGGTCCTTGCAGCCCCAGCATTTT,CATSDRQGRSLQPQHF,TRBD1,TRBV24-1,NA,16,TRBJ1-5
TGCGCCAGCAGCCAAGCCCCTTTTGTCGGACAGCCGATGGCCCAGCATTTT,CASSQAPFVGQPMAQHF,NA,TRBV4-1,once,17,TRBJ1-5
TGTGCCAGCAGTTTAGAGGAGGGTTACGAGCAGTACTTC,CASSLEEGYEQYF,NA,TRBV27,NA,13,TRBJ2-7
TGCGCCAGCAGCCAACCCACTAGCGGGAGATACAATGAGCAGTTCTTC,CASSQPTSGRYNEQFF,TRBD2,TRBV4-1,NA,16,TRBJ2-1
TGTGCCACCAGTGATAGCGGCCAGGGGGAATTAGATACGCAGTATTTT,CATSDSGQGELDTQYF,TRBD1,TRBV24-1,NA,16,TRBJ2-3
TGTGCCAGCACCGTTGTTAACCGGTTGGCCTACGAGCAGTACTTC,CASTVVNRLAYEQYF,NA,TRBV6-5,NA,15,TRBJ2-7
TGTGCCAGTAGTGGGGACAGGGGGTGTCTGGGTAGCAATCAGCCCCAGCATTTT,CASSGDRGCLGSNQPQHF,TRBD1,TRBV19,NA,18,TRBJ1-5
TGTGCCAGCAGCCCTACAGGGGGCGGCTACACCTTC,CASSPTGGGYTF,TRBD1,TRBV28,NA,12,TRBJ1-2
TGTGCCAGCAGAGCCCTCGCGGATGATGAAAAACTGTTTTTT,CASRALADDEKLFF,NA,TRBV27,few,14,TRBJ1-4
TGTGCCAGCAGCTTCCGGAGTGCAACTAATGAAAAACTGTTTTTT,CASSFRSATNEKLFF,NA,TRBV21-1,NA,15,TRBJ1-4
TGTGCCAGCAGCTTAGGTCTTTCGGGGCAGCCCCAGCATTTT,CASSLGLSGQPQHF,NA,TRBV5-5,once,14,TRBJ1-5
TGTGCCATCAGTGAGCCAGACGGGACAGGGAACTATGGCTACACCTTC,CAISEPDGTGNYGYTF,TRBD1,TRBV10-3,NA,16,TRBJ1-2
TGTGCCAGCAGCTTGGGACTAGCGGAAGATACGCAGTATTTT,CASSLGLAEDTQYF,TRBD2,TRBV5-4,NA,14,TRBJ2-3
TGCGCCAGCAGCGGCGCAGGAACCTACGAGCAGTACTTC,CASSGAGTYEQYF,NA,TRBV5-1,NA,13,TRBJ2-7
TGTGCCAGCAGTCTAGAGAGACTAGCGATTAACACAGATACGCAGTATTTT,CASSLERLAINTDTQYF,TRBD2,TRBV28,NA,17,TRBJ2-3
TGTGCCAGCAGTATCCACACAGGGGCCAATCAGCCCCAGCATTTT,CASSIHTGANQPQHF,TRBD1,TRBV28,once,15,TRBJ1-5
TGTGCCAGCAGCTCACCAGACAGGGCTAATGAAAAACTGTTTTTT,CASSSPDRANEKLFF,TRBD1,TRBV7-2,NA,15,TRBJ1-4
TGTGCCACCAGTGAAGGGACTAGCGGGAGGTTTACAGATACGCAGTATTTT,CATSEGTSGRFTDTQYF,TRBD2,TRBV24-1,NA,17,TRBJ2-3